This entry lists 23 T cell receptor beta chains sequenced from one sample in a study of CXCR3-negative and CXCR3-positive naive CD8 T cells. Via 5' RACE with UMI labels, TRB cDNA libraries were prepared. Using the 5' RACE reads, TCRdb records one entry per CDR3 protein without DNA. Its table lists 55,000 to 75,000 distinct CDR3 sequences. Their recognized antigens are unknown. Study results and limitations: Greater hydrophobicity was found in TRB CDR3s of CXCR3-positive naive cells than of CXCR3-negative naive cells.

The sequenced sample was naive CXCR3+ CD8+ T cells from blood. Subset: CD45RO-CCR7+CD27+CD95- naive CD8+ T cells expressing CXCR3 (TNR3+). These TCRs come from a human donor in good health. Some clones in this sample may be carry-over from other donors' samples.

The chain links TRBV23-1 to TRBJ1-4; TCRdb proposes TRBD1, but this gene call is untestable without DNA. TRBV23-1 is an open reading frame whose function is uncertain. This CDR3 contains 16 residues. CDR3 loop: CASSHPSGQKDEKLFF.

The V gene is TRBV29-1, the J gene TRBJ2-1; the D call of TRBD2 rests on TCRdb alone, since no DNA is present to check it. This CDR3 is built from 12 residues. From germline, CDR1 is SQVTM and CDR2 ANQGSEA. The CDR3 sequence is CSVEGLEEEQFF.

The chain is built from TRBV12-3 or TRBV12-4 and TRBJ2-3; TCRdb's D call, TRBD1, is unchecked because there is no DNA. This CDR3 contains 18 residues. CDR3 sequence reads: CASSLRGLAHTGTDTQYF.

V usage is TRBV29-1 and J usage is TRBJ1-2; TCRdb returns TRBD1, unconfirmable since there is no DNA. The CDR3 runs to 13 residues. Germline CDR1 is SQVTM and CDR2 is ANQGSEA. This chain's CDR3 is CSVAGGSNYGYTF.

The genes are TRBV14 and TRBJ2-7. This CDR3 region has 13 residues. CDR1 is SGHDN, CDR2 FVKESK, per germline. This CDR3 is CASSPTAPYEQYF. Drawing the rest from reference TRBV14 and TRBJ2-7, the complete variable domain is EAGVTQFPSHSVIEKGQTVTLRCDPISGHDNLYWYRRVMGKEIKFLLHFVKESKQDESGMPNNRFLAERTGGTYSTLKVQPAELEDSGVYFCASSPTAPYEQYFGPGTRLTVT.

The chain joins TRBV24-1 to TRBJ2-1; TCRdb reports TRBD1, a call that lacks DNA to check it against. The CDR3 has 14 residues. The germline V gene encodes CDR1 KGHDR and CDR2 SFDVKD. CDR3 region: CATSDPGDGIGQFF.

The rearrangement joins TRBV28 to TRBJ2-1; as DNA is missing, the TRBD2 call by TCRdb cannot be tested. Germline V gene sequence: CDR1 MDHEN, CDR2 SYDVKM. CDR3 length: 18 residues. The CDR3 here is CASSLLSEMASGYNEQFF.

This chain's CDR3 is CASSLVGAVNEQFF. The chain carries TRBV5-1 and TRBJ2-1; the TRBD1 assignment by TCRdb is unverifiable without DNA. Looked up from germline, CDR1 is SGHRS and CDR2 is YFSETQ. This CDR3 contains 14 residues. Full variable domain (outside the CDR3, taken from reference TRBV5-1 and TRBJ2-1): KAGVTQTPRYLIKTRGQQVTLSCSPISGHRSVSWYQQTPGQGLQFLFEYFSETQRNKGNFPGRFSGRQFSNSRSEMNVSTLELGDSALYLCASSLVGAVNEQFFGPGTRLTVL.

V is TRBV9 and J is TRBJ2-7; the TCRdb call, TRBD1, lacks DNA for checking. This CDR3 is built from 14 residues. CDR1 SGDLS and CDR2 YYNGEE come from the germline V gene. CDR3: CASSEGGARYEQYF.

The genes are TRBV29-1 and TRBJ1-2; TCRdb indicates TRBD1, and absent DNA this call remains unverified. Germline V CDR1 and CDR2: SQVTM, ANQGSEA. CDR3 length: 15 residues. The CDR3 reads CSVEGDTDGDYGYTF.

The gene calls are TRBV28 and TRBJ2-5; checking the TCRdb D call of TRBD2 is not possible without DNA. Germline CDR1 MDHEN, CDR2 SYDVKM. This CDR3 has 16 amino acids. The CDR3 sequence is CASSSRGSGTQETQYF.

The V call is TRBV18, the J call TRBJ2-1; TCRdb reports TRBD1, a call that lacks DNA to check it against. CDR1 and CDR2 from the germline V gene are KGHSH and LQKENI. The CDR3 has 16 residues. The chain's CDR3 is CASSQWGERHSNEQFF.

The genes are TRBV27 and TRBJ2-2; TCRdb proposes TRBD2, but this gene call is untestable without DNA. CDR3 length equals 17 residues. Germline CDR1 is MNHEY and CDR2 is SMNVEV (reference sequence). The CDR3 sequence is CASSLFPGLAETGELFF.

CDR3 amino acids: CASSSGVSSYNEQFF. The V call is TRBV5-1, the J call TRBJ2-1; TCRdb names TRBD1, which stays unverified in the absence of DNA. Germline CDR1 is SGHRS and CDR2 is YFSETQ. The length of the CDR3 is 15 residues.

The chain links TRBV4-3 to TRBJ2-2. The CDR3 is 13 amino acids. Germline-derived CDR1 and CDR2 are LGHNA and YSLEER. The CDR3 loop reads CASSHSEIGELFF.

The rearrangement uses TRBV7-9 and TRBJ1-1. Looked up from germline, CDR1 is SEHNR and CDR2 is FQNEAQ (reference sequence). The CDR3 contains 12 residues. CDR3 amino acids: CASSMVEVEAFF.

The chain is built from TRBV28 and TRBJ2-2; TCRdb's D call of TRBD1 is untestable without DNA. In germline, CDR1 is MDHEN, CDR2 SYDVKM. The CDR3 totals 14 residues. CDR3 region: CASSLPQGAGELFF.

V and J are TRBV5-1 and TRBJ2-1; TCRdb designates TRBD1, a call that cannot be tested without DNA. The CDR3 has 15 amino acids. The germline V gene has CDR1 SGHRS and CDR2 YFSETQ. The CDR3 region is CASSWTAGSYNEQFF.

This chain connects TRBV20-1 to TRBJ1-5. CDR3 size: 16 residues. Per the germline V gene, CDR1 is DFQATT and CDR2 is SNEGSKA (reference sequence). Here the CDR3 reads CSARDVGVVSNQPQHF.

V and J are TRBV7-8 and TRBJ2-7. There are 13 residues in the CDR3. Germline CDR1 and CDR2: SGHVS and FQNEAQ. The CDR3 loop reads CASSLGQRYEQYF.

This chain uses TRBV7-3 with TRBJ2-7; checking the TCRdb D call of TRBD2 is not possible without DNA. CDR3 length equals 13 residues. Germline CDR1 is SGHTA and CDR2 is FQGTGA. This chain's CDR3 is CASSLAEGCEQYF.

This sequence joins TRBV12-3 or TRBV12-4 and TRBJ2-7; TCRdb outputs TRBD1, but without DNA this stays unchecked. The CDR3 extends over 14 amino acids. CDR3 region: CASSSRQGSYEQYF.

The chain joins TRBV3-1 to TRBJ2-2. Germline assignment: CDR1 LGHDT and CDR2 YNNKEL (reference sequence). CDR3 length equals 16 residues. CDR3 protein: CASSTRGVANTGELFF.